These T cell receptor beta chains were read from a single sample in a study of CD8 T cell repertoires and HIV-1 epitope variants. Repertoires were generated with immunoSEQ multiplex PCR, while TCRdb's copy carries only in-frame clones and drops some. Here the sample spans fewer than 6,500 clones, under 70% being singletons. Their antigens are not known. The sample taken for sequencing was cultured CD8+ T cells derived from PBMCs. Receptors originate from a male donor with HIV. Each CDR3 is given with its conserved first and last residue. Fields, in order: V gene, clone size, D gene, J gene, CDR3 protein, CDR3 DNA. A D gene is named only where the DNA matches it firmly. Clone size appears in some rows only: once, few, many, or a class for an expanded clone.

TRBV13	NA	NA	TRBJ2-5	CASSAGIQETQYF	TGTGCCAGCAGCGCAGGGATCCAAGAGACCCAGTACTTC
TRBV7-2	NA	NA	TRBJ1-3	CASSLRNTIYF	TGTGCCAGCAGCTTAAGGAACACCATATATTTT
TRBV5-1	NA	NA	TRBJ2-5	CASSLAGETQYF	TGCGCCAGCAGCTTGGCGGGGGAGACCCAGTACTTC
TRBV7-8	NA	NA	TRBJ1-3	CASSFAVGVRSGNTIYF	TGTGCCAGCAGCTTCGCGGTCGGAGTACGCTCTGGAAACACCATATATTTT
TRBV27	NA	NA	TRBJ2-2	CASKFGVGGATGELFF	TGTGCCAGCAAATTCGGGGTTGGGGGGGCTACCGGGGAGCTGTTTTTT
TRBV7-9	NA	NA	TRBJ2-1	CASSLAGQSYNEQFF	TGTGCCAGCAGCTTAGCCGGACAGAGCTACAATGAGCAGTTCTTC
TRBV5-1	NA	TRBD1	TRBJ2-4	CASSLLGQGNIQYF	TGCGCCAGCAGCCTGTTGGGACAGGGTAACATTCAGTACTTC
TRBV14	NA	NA	TRBJ2-7	CASSPGPNIPYEQYF	TGTGCCAGCAGCCCGGGACCCAATATTCCCTACGAGCAGTACTTC
TRBV19	NA	TRBD2	TRBJ2-2	CASSIVGLVAGELFF	TGTGCCAGTAGTATAGTTGGACTAGTCGCCGGGGAGCTGTTTTTT
TRBV7-9	NA	NA	TRBJ1-5	CASSLVGGPQHF	TGTGCCAGCAGCTTGGTAGGAGGGCCCCAGCATTTT
TRBV18	NA	NA	TRBJ2-5	CASSKRPGETQYF	TGTGCCAGCTCAAAGCGGCCCGGAGAGACCCAGTACTTC
TRBV28	NA	NA	TRBJ1-6	CASSLHSNSPLHF	TGTGCCAGCAGTTTACACTCCAATTCACCCCTCCACTTT
TRBV27	NA	TRBD1	TRBJ2-1	CASTGQGYEQFF	TGTGCCAGCACGGGACAGGGCTATGAGCAGTTCTTC
TRBV15	once	NA	TRBJ1-2	CATSRDILGGYGYTF	TGTGCCACCAGCAGAGATATCCTAGGAGGCTATGGCTACACCTTC
TRBV10-2	NA	TRBD2	TRBJ2-7	CASSARTSGRGTLYEQYF	TGCGCCAGCAGCGCACGGACTAGCGGGAGGGGTACCCTCTACGAGCAGTACTTC
TRBV6-1	once	NA	TRBJ2-5	CASSESGRQETQYF	TGTGCCAGCAGTGAATCGGGCCGCCAAGAGACCCAGTACTTC
TRBV18	NA	NA	TRBJ2-1	CASSLGTDNEQFF	TGTGCCAGCTCACTAGGTACGGACAATGAGCAGTTCTTC
TRBV6-9	NA	NA	TRBJ2-7	CASSPSSYEQYF	TGTGCCAGCAGTCCCAGCTCCTACGAGCAGTACTTC
TRBV29-1	NA	TRBD2	TRBJ2-7	CSVRAGDSYEQYF	TGCAGCGTTCGAGCGGGGGACTCCTACGAGCAGTACTTC
TRBV6-5	NA	TRBD1	TRBJ1-2	CASKDREDYGYTF	TGTGCCAGCAAGGACAGGGAAGACTATGGCTACACCTTC
TRBV5-1	NA	TRBD1	TRBJ2-7	CASSSGTAYEQYF	TGCGCCAGCAGCTCCGGGACAGCCTACGAGCAGTACTTC
TRBV6-5	few	NA	TRBJ2-7	CASSYFGAYEQYF	TGTGCCAGCAGTTACTTCGGGGCCTACGAGCAGTACTTC
TRBV28	NA	NA	TRBJ2-1	CASTETVSSYNEQFF	TGTGCCAGCACCGAGACGGTAAGCTCCTACAATGAGCAGTTCTTC
TRBV25-1	NA	TRBD1	TRBJ1-5	CATQPGQGDQPQHF	TGTGCCACCCAACCGGGACAGGGGGACCAGCCCCAGCATTTT
TRBV28	NA	TRBD1	TRBJ1-2	CASSPLRTGRYGYTF	TGTGCCAGCAGTCCACTCCGGACAGGGAGGTATGGCTACACCTTC
TRBV11-1	NA	NA	TRBJ2-5	CASSLEGRSQETQYF	TGTGCCAGCAGCTTAGAGGGCAGAAGCCAAGAGACCCAGTACTTC
TRBV6-4	NA	TRBD1	TRBJ1-5	CASSHGTGGDQPQHF	TGTGCCAGCAGTCACGGGACAGGGGGCGATCAGCCCCAGCATTTT
TRBV25-1	NA	NA	TRBJ2-1	CASSDSLRSGEQFF	TGTGCCAGCAGTGATTCACTCAGGTCAGGTGAGCAGTTCTTC
TRBV27	NA	NA	TRBJ1-4	CASSLDPGPGEKLFF	TGTGCCAGCAGCCTAGACCCCGGACCGGGAGAAAAACTGTTTTTT
TRBV6-4	NA	NA	TRBJ2-5	CASSDSGGLETQYF	TGTGCCAGCAGTGACTCGGGGGGGCTAGAGACCCAGTACTTC
TRBV6-5	NA	NA	TRBJ1-2	CASSYSGGPNYGYTF	TGTGCCAGCAGTTACTCTGGGGGTCCCAACTATGGCTACACCTTC
TRBV2	medium-sized	TRBD1	TRBJ1-2	CASSDRDRGLGYTF	TGTGCCAGCAGCGACCGGGACAGGGGGCTCGGCTACACCTTC
TRBV10-3	NA	TRBD2	TRBJ2-6	CATLATEERGPTGANVLTF	TGTGCCACCTTAGCTACAGAGGAGCGGGGACCTACTGGGGCCAACGTCCTGACTTTC
TRBV4-2	NA	NA	TRBJ2-2	CASSQGDGGFTGELFF	TGTGCCAGCAGCCAAGGGGACGGGGGCTTCACCGGGGAGCTGTTTTTT
TRBV7-9	NA	TRBD2	TRBJ2-7	CASSATSEFYEQYF	TGTGCCAGCAGCGCGACTAGCGAGTTCTACGAGCAGTACTTC
TRBV19	NA	TRBD2	TRBJ2-1	CASRTSGSSYNEQFF	TGTGCCAGTAGGACTAGCGGCAGCTCCTACAATGAGCAGTTCTTC
TRBV5-4	NA	NA	TRBJ1-4	CASSPGDGGNEKLFF	TGTGCCAGCAGCCCGGGGGACGGGGGTAATGAAAAACTGTTTTTT
TRBV4-3	NA	NA	TRBJ2-3	CASSQAPGASTDTQYF	TGCGCCAGCAGCCAAGCTCCGGGGGCTTCCACAGATACGCAGTATTTT
TRBV5-4	NA	NA	TRBJ1-1	CASGIQGSGTEAFF	TGTGCCAGCGGGATACAGGGAAGTGGCACTGAAGCTTTCTTT
TRBV15	NA	NA	TRBJ2-2	CATSRDGNRVDNTGELFF	TGTGCCACCAGCAGAGATGGGAATAGGGTGGATAACACCGGGGAGCTGTTTTTT
TRBV4-3	NA	NA	TRBJ1-2	CASSPAVDWDYGYTF	TGCGCCAGCAGCCCTGCAGTCGACTGGGACTATGGCTACACCTTC
TRBV28	NA	NA	TRBJ1-5	CASSETRGSQPQHF	TGTGCCAGCAGTGAAACCCGTGGAAGTCAGCCCCAGCATTTT
TRBV9	NA	TRBD1	TRBJ1-1	CASSAGQGGTEAFF	TGTGCCAGCAGCGCAGGACAGGGAGGAACTGAAGCTTTCTTT
TRBV7-9	NA	TRBD1	TRBJ2-7	CASSLVDRGSYEQYF	TGTGCCAGCAGCTTAGTAGACAGGGGAAGCTACGAGCAGTACTTC
TRBV7-8	NA	NA	TRBJ1-6	CASSYRDSYNSPLHF	TGTGCCAGCAGCTACAGGGATTCCTATAATTCACCCCTCCACTTT
TRBV6-5	NA	NA	TRBJ1-5	CASSYTVTDQPQHF	TGTGCCAGCAGTTACACCGTAACTGATCAGCCCCAGCATTTT
TRBV7-9	few	TRBD1	TRBJ2-4	CASSSDREWHIQYF	TGTGCCAGCAGCTCGGACAGGGAGTGGCACATTCAGTACTTC
TRBV20-1	NA	TRBD2	TRBJ2-1	CSAVAGDEQFF	TGCAGTGCGGTAGCGGGGGATGAGCAGTTCTTC
TRBV30	few	TRBD1	TRBJ1-5	CAWSSGTAQGQPQHF	TGTGCCTGGAGTTCTGGGACAGCCCAGGGGCAGCCCCAGCATTTT
TRBV5-6	NA	TRBD1	TRBJ2-5	CASSLDRGIETQYF	TGTGCCAGCAGCCTGGACAGGGGGATAGAGACCCAGTACTTC
TRBV7-9	NA	NA	TRBJ2-3	CASSQLVTDTQYF	TGTGCCAGCAGCCAGTTGGTCACAGATACGCAGTATTTT
TRBV11-2	NA	NA	TRBJ2-1	CASSLEDSGVGEQFF	TGTGCCAGCAGCTTAGAAGATTCAGGGGTAGGTGAGCAGTTCTTC
TRBV5-1	once	TRBD2	TRBJ2-5	CASSLRLAGDLQETQYF	TGCGCCAGCAGCCTCCGACTAGCGGGAGATCTACAAGAGACCCAGTACTTC
TRBV5-1	NA	NA	TRBJ2-5	CASSLDAGPQETQYF	TGCGCCAGCAGCTTGGATGCGGGACCCCAAGAGACCCAGTACTTC